This T cell receptor beta chain stems from a study of T cell changes during pregnancy in multiple sclerosis. In germline, CDR1 is MNHNY, CDR2 SVGAGI (reference sequence). The CDR3 loop spans 15 amino acids. V shed 5 bases, J shed 0 bases, and the junction held 5 bases outside the gene matches. Sequenced by immunoSEQ multiplex PCR; TCRdb stores in-frame clones only, minus some. The table lists some 120,000 clones, approximately 93% of them singletons. This TCR was sampled from a female donor with multiple sclerosis, enrolled in a pregnancy study. The V and J genes are TRBV6-6 and TRBJ2-7; TRBD2 agrees at 9 bases. The input for sequencing was peripheral blood, taken before pregnancy. The CDR3 nucleotides are TGTGCCAGCAGTCCTCGACTAGCGGCCTCCTACGAGCAGTACTTC. Its translation is CASSPRLAASYEQYF.